This TCR beta chain derives from a study of control samples from healthy donors and cancer patients. The CDR3 is made up of 14 amino acids. V lost 6 bases, J lost 8 bases, and 4 bases stayed unmatched. CDR1 is MGHDK and CDR2 is SYGVNS in the germline V gene. Clones were read by immunoSEQ multiplex PCR, and TCRdb kept only the in-frame ones, dropping some. The sample lists 65,000 to 100,000 clones; approximately 89% were seen once. The chain links TRBV25-1 to TRBJ1-6, with 10 nucleotides matching TRBD1. Sequenced sample: blood. This receptor was identified in a man aged 45-60 years in good health. CDR3 nucleotides: TGTGCCAGCAGCCCGACAGGGGGCGATTCACCCCTCCACTTT. Its translation: CASSPTGGDSPLHF.